This is a list of T cell receptor beta chains from one sample in a study of T cell changes during pregnancy in multiple sclerosis. Sequencing used immunoSEQ multiplex PCR; TCRdb keeps in-frame clones, though not all of them. The sample has some 76,000 clones; about 93% are singletons. Material: CD4+ T cells from peripheral blood mononuclear cells, obtained after pregnancy. The receptors here all came from a female donor with multiple sclerosis, enrolled in a pregnancy study. The CDR3 runs from the conserved cysteine through the conserved F or W. A D gene is named only where the DNA matches it firmly. Some rows mark clone size as missing; the rest say once, few, many or name a class of expanded clone.

d_gene,v_gene,j_gene,abundance,CDR3aa,CDR3nt
TRBD1,TRBV5-1,TRBJ1-1,NA,CASSPRQGANTEAFF,TGCGCCAGCAGCCCCAGACAGGGCGCTAACACTGAAGCTTTCTTT
TRBD2,TRBV7-8,TRBJ2-1,NA,CASSSRLAGAVGLEQFF,TGTGCCAGCAGCTCGCGACTAGCGGGAGCGGTTGGTCTTGAGCAGTTCTTC
NA,TRBV6-1,TRBJ1-2,NA,CASSDDRYYGYTF,TGTGCCAGCAGTGACGACAGGTACTATGGCTACACCTTC
TRBD1,TRBV19,TRBJ2-1,NA,CASSIGGPRQGYSEQFF,TGTGCCAGTAGTATCGGTGGCCCGAGACAGGGGTATAGTGAGCAGTTCTTC
TRBD2,TRBV7-7,TRBJ2-1,NA,CASSPSGGAFEQFF,TGTGCCAGCAGCCCTAGCGGGGGGGCTTTTGAGCAGTTCTTC
NA,TRBV19,TRBJ2-7,NA,CASSPRGSGYEQYF,TGTGCCAGTAGTCCCCGAGGGAGCGGCTACGAGCAGTACTTC
NA,TRBV19,TRBJ1-5,NA,CASRFSGRSNQPQHF,TGTGCCAGTAGATTTTCGGGTCGGAGCAATCAGCCCCAGCATTTT
NA,TRBV7-9,TRBJ1-1,NA,CASSLPGVEAFF,TGTGCCAGCAGCTTACCCGGTGTTGAAGCTTTCTTT
TRBD2,TRBV6-1,TRBJ2-1,NA,CASSEFLAGAYNEQFF,TGTGCCAGCAGTGAGTTCCTAGCGGGGGCCTACAATGAGCAGTTCTTC
TRBD1,TRBV5-1,TRBJ2-2,few,CASSVRQGQGGELFF,TGCGCCAGCAGCGTTCGACAGGGGCAAGGCGGGGAGCTGTTTTTT
TRBD1,TRBV7-2,TRBJ2-2,NA,CASSLLGTANTGELFF,TGTGCCAGCAGCTTATTGGGGACAGCGAACACCGGGGAGCTGTTTTTT
NA,TRBV2,TRBJ1-2,NA,CASSERQGHGYTF,TGTGCCAGCAGTGAAAGGCAGGGGCATGGCTACACCTTC
TRBD2,TRBV27,TRBJ2-3,once,CASALTPGASGRTDTQYF,TGTGCCAGCGCGTTAACCCCTGGGGCTAGCGGGAGAACAGATACGCAGTATTTT
TRBD1,TRBV4-1,TRBJ1-3,NA,CASSSPGTGKGNTIYF,TGCGCCAGCAGCTCTCCCGGGACAGGGAAGGGAAACACCATATATTTT
NA,TRBV28,TRBJ1-2,NA,CASSLQAGYGYTF,TGTGCCAGCAGTTTGCAGGCCGGCTATGGCTACACCTTC
NA,TRBV19,TRBJ2-7,NA,CASSIDLRDYEQYF,TGTGCCAGTAGTATAGATCTCCGGGACTACGAGCAGTACTTC
NA,TRBV6-1,TRBJ2-7,NA,CASSEGRLFTRTYEQYF,TGTGCCAGCAGTGAAGGGAGGCTCTTCACCCGAACCTACGAGCAGTACTTC
NA,TRBV5-6,TRBJ1-3,NA,CASSLVGRSGNTIYF,TGTGCCAGCAGCTTGGTAGGCAGGTCTGGAAACACCATATATTTT
NA,TRBV11-2,TRBJ2-7,once,CASSLDLSGLYEQYF,TGTGCCAGCAGCTTAGACCTGTCAGGGTTATACGAGCAGTACTTC
NA,TRBV6-1,TRBJ1-1,NA,CASSENRDTEAFF,TGTGCCAGCAGTGAAAACAGGGACACTGAAGCTTTCTTT
NA,TRBV2,TRBJ1-5,NA,CASSELSPMTGDRPQHF,TGTGCCAGCAGTGAATTATCCCCCATGACAGGCGATCGGCCCCAGCATTTT
NA,TRBV6-5,TRBJ1-2,NA,CASSYLTGGGYTF,TGTGCCAGCAGTTACCTAACGGGAGGTGGCTACACCTTC
NA,TRBV9,TRBJ2-3,NA,CASSHSQGGEDTQYF,TGTGCCAGCAGCCACTCGCAGGGAGGAGAAGATACGCAGTATTTT
NA,TRBV6-1,TRBJ1-2,once,CASSATDYGYTF,TGTGCCAGCAGCGCTACTGACTATGGCTACACCTTC
NA,TRBV5-1,TRBJ2-5,once,CASSLAQGGLETQYF,TGCGCCAGCAGCTTGGCACAGGGCGGTCTGGAGACCCAGTACTTC
TRBD1,TRBV5-4,TRBJ1-1,NA,CASSFSVGQSLEAFF,TGTGCCAGCAGCTTCTCTGTGGGACAGTCCTTAGAAGCTTTCTTT
NA,TRBV9,TRBJ2-1,once,CASSGATYNEQFF,TGTGCCAGCAGCGGGGCTACTTACAATGAGCAGTTCTTC
NA,TRBV6-6,TRBJ1-1,NA,CASSRQDMDPTFF,TGTGCCAGCAGTAGACAGGACATGGATCCAACTTTCTTT
NA,TRBV2,TRBJ2-1,NA,CASIIRLASPDNEQFF,TGTGCCAGCATCATAAGGTTGGCTAGTCCAGACAATGAGCAGTTCTTC
TRBD1,TRBV2,TRBJ1-2,NA,CASCRDSYGYTF,TGTGCCAGCTGCCGGGACAGCTATGGCTACACCTTC
NA,TRBV12-2,TRBJ2-7,NA,CASRNRDSPAYEQYF,TGTGCAAGTCGCAACCGGGACTCGCCTGCCTACGAGCAGTACTTC
NA,TRBV7-2,TRBJ2-3,NA,CASSLGAVTRADTQYF,TGTGCCAGCAGCTTAGGGGCGGTGACGCGGGCAGATACGCAGTATTTT
TRBD1,TRBV28,TRBJ1-3,NA,CASSLYGQDGNTIYF,TGTGCCAGCAGTTTATACGGACAGGATGGAAACACCATATATTTT
TRBD1,TRBV5-5,TRBJ1-5,once,CASSSGQGASNQPQHF,TGTGCCAGCAGCTCCGGACAGGGGGCTAGCAATCAGCCCCAGCATTTT
NA,TRBV5-6,TRBJ2-3,NA,CASSLGLATDTQYF,TGTGCCAGCAGCTTGGGGCTAGCAACTGATACGCAGTATTTT
NA,TRBV6-5,TRBJ2-7,NA,CASSSAPLGGAYEQYF,TGTGCCAGCAGTTCCGCTCCTCTAGGGGGGGCCTACGAGCAGTACTTC
NA,TRBV11-3,TRBJ2-3,NA,CASSLGRSTDTQYF,TGTGCCAGCAGCCTGGGGAGGAGCACAGATACGCAGTATTTT
NA,TRBV5-4,TRBJ1-2,few,CASSLIGRVDGYTF,TGTGCCAGCAGCTTGATAGGGAGAGTGGATGGCTACACCTTC
NA,TRBV25-1,TRBJ1-2,once,CASSEYANYGYTF,TGTGCCAGCAGTGAATACGCTAACTATGGCTACACCTTC
NA,TRBV9,TRBJ2-7,NA,CASSVGVGGPYEQYF,TGTGCCAGCAGCGTAGGGGTGGGGGGGCCCTACGAGCAGTACTTC
TRBD1,TRBV5-5,TRBJ2-5,NA,CASSGSRQGRETQYF,TGTGCCAGCAGCGGGAGCCGACAGGGTAGAGAGACCCAGTACTTC